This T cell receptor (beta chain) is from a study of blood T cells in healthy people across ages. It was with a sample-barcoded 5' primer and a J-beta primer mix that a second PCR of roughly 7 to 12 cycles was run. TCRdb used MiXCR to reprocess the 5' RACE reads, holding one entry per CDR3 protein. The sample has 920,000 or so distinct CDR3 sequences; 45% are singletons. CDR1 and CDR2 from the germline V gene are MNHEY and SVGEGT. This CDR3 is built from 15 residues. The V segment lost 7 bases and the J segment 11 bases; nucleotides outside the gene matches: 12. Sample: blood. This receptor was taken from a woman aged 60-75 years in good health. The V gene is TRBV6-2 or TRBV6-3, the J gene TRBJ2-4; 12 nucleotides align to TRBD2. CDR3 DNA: TGTGCCAGCACCAAGGGGACTAGCGGGCGTGGGGTTCAGTACTTC. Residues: CASTKGTSGRGVQYF.